This T cell receptor beta chain was profiled in a study of blood T cell repertoires in COVID-19 (dated by TCRdb to about 2020). Notes on the research overall: Samples from collaborators originated in the United States, Italy and Spain and spanned both the acute and convalescent phases of COVID-19. The prospective study material was composed of cDNA or gDNA derived from T cells, B-cell-depleted T cells, or PBMCs. Deeply sampled blood TCRbeta repertoires from subjects exposed to, actively infected with, or recovered from COVID-19 were included in the dataset. The repertoires were released in a freely available public database meant as a resource for research on the immune response to SARS-CoV-2. Samples came from the ongoing ImmuneRACE study (first 160 participants) plus 1,254 subjects from 6 global collaborators. A de-identified subject ID, COVID-19 status, age in years and sex were almost always included in the sample metadata. Where available, HLA class I and class II types were obtained from metadata supplied by the sample provider rather than from assay-based typing.

From a lookup of the germline V gene (reference sequence), CDR1 and CDR2 are LNHDA and SQIVND. Reading from cysteine to phenylalanine, the CDR3 counts 15 amino acids. Only the CDR3 DNA stays, 45 bases, in frame from base 1. Compared with germline, V lacks 3 bases and J lacks 6 bases; bases without a gene match: 7. The immunoSEQ Assay, a bias-controlled multiplex PCR, was used to amplify TCRbeta CDR3 regions from genomic DNA. On the authors' methods: The number of nucleated cells in each sample was estimated by amplification of reference gene primers within the assay. To quantify the absolute abundance of each unique TCRbeta CDR3 rearrangement, sequence reads were collapsed and filtered. For each sample, productive Simpson clonality was calculated as the square root of Simpson's diversity index across productive rearrangements. This immuneACCESS table, as held by TCRdb, lists in-frame sequences with V and J called but not all clones. Of the missing ones, under half trace to an unresolved V gene in checked studies; the others have no known cause. V, J and clone size derive from that table, while D and trimming were established from the DNA sequence. The sample contains just over 250,000 clones, around 84% of them found a single time. Approximately 4% of the sample rests with the top ten.

Summary of the overall study and its limitations: Clinical and demographic metadata were provided uncurated, with the amount varying by source and participant.

On this clone: This receptor's antigen is unknown. No base quality information exists; no much larger clone differs at one position.

Participants in the prospective study were aged roughly 18 to 100 years, lived in 20 to 25 United States geographic areas, and enrolled through a virtual design. In the prospective study, participants were assigned to cohorts based on the clinical history participants reported in a screening survey and a study questionnaire. In the prospective study, whole blood, serum and a nasopharyngeal or oropharyngeal swab were collected from each participant by mobile phlebotomists. Additional blood draws and questionnaires over an approximately two-month period could optionally be provided by prospective study participants. Prospective study blood samples were shipped either frozen or at room temperature before DNA extraction.

The receptor's source is a man between 25 and 39 years old with acute COVID-19. The sequence is built from TRBV19 and TRBJ1-2; a stretch of 10 junction bases matches TRBD1. The sequenced sample was PBMCs or T cells enriched from blood (not recorded which). The CDR3 amino acid sequence is: CASSMTGGSGNGYTF. The DNA sequence follows: TGTGCCAGTAGTATGACAGGGGGCTCAGGAAATGGCTACACCTTC.